The source of this TCR beta chain is a study of cytomegalovirus exposure and HLA in healthy donors. A multiplex PCR was run with 60 Vbeta primers and 13 Jbeta primers. The repertoire was sequenced with immunoSEQ multiplex PCR; TCRdb's copy has only in-frame clones and lacks some. Altogether about 150,000 clones are present, around 82% being singletons, with the ten largest covering around 6.6%. Germline V CDR1 and CDR2: MNHNY, SVGAGI (reference sequence). This CDR3 contains 16 residues. V lost 7 bases and J lost 4, with 20 bases in between. The sequence derives from a woman aged 50 to 60 in good health and CMV-seropositive. The rearrangement joins TRBV6-6 to TRBJ1-5; the D is unclear. Sequencing input: PBMCs. The CDR3 DNA sequence: TGTGCCAGCACGAACCCCGTCGGGAGGGCGAATCAGCCCCAGCATTTT. Translated: CASTNPVGRANQPQHF.